This T cell receptor (beta chain) was identified during a study of technical replicates of blood from four donors. This table comes from immunoSEQ multiplex PCR, and its TCRdb copy is limited to in-frame clones, with some not included. The repertoire has roughly 59,000 clones, roughly 86% of them found once; the top ten carry more than 5%. Sequencing used PBMCs. The receptor comes from a human donor in good health. Some clones in this sample may be carry-over from other donors' samples.

CDR3 nucleotide sequence: TGTGCCAGCAGCTTGGGCGGGGGTTCAGGCACCGGGGAGCTGTTTTTT. Translating it yields CASSLGGGSGTGELFF. The chain links TRBV5-6 to TRBJ2-2; TRBD2 agrees at 7 bases. The CDR3 covers 16 residues. Germline assignment: CDR1 SGHDT and CDR2 YYEEEE. The V and J ends lost 0 bases and 4 bases, in that order; junction bases with no gene match: 6.